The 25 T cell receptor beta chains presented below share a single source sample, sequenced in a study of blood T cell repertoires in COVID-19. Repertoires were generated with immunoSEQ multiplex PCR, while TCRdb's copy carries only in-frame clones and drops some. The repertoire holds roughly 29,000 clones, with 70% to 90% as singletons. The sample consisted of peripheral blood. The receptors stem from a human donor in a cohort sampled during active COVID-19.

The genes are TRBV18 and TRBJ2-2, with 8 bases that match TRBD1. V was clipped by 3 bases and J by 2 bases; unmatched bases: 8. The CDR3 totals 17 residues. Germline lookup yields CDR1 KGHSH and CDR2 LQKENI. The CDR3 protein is CASSPYRTGLNTGELFF. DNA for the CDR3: TGTGCCAGCTCACCTTATCGGACAGGGCTTAACACCGGGGAGCTGTTTTTT.

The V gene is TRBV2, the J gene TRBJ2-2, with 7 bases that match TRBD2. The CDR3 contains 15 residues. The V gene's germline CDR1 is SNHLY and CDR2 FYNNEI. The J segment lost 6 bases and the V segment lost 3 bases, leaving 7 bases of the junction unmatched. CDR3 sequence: CASSEREWNAGELFF. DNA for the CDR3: TGTGCCAGCAGTGAGCGGGAGTGGAATGCCGGGGAGCTGTTTTTT.

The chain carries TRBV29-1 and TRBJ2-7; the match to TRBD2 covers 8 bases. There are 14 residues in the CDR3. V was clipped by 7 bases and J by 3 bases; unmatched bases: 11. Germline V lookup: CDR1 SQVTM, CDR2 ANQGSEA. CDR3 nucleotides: TGCAGCGCATCTTCGGGCGGGGGGTTCTACGAGCAGTACTTC. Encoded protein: CSASSGGGFYEQYF.

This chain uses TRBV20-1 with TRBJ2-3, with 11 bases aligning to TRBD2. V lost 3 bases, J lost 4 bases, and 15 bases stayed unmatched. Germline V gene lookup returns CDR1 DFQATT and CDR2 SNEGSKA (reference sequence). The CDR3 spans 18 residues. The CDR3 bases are TGCAGTGCTAGTAGGGCCGTAGCGGGGGGGCTGGGGGCAGATACGCAGTATTTT. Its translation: CSASRAVAGGLGADTQYF.

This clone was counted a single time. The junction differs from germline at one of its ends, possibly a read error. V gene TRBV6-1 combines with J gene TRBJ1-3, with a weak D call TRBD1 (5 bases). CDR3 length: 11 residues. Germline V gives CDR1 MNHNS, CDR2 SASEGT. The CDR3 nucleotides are TGTGCCAGCAGTGATCCAGGGTTTCCTCTATTT. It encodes CASSDPGFPLF.

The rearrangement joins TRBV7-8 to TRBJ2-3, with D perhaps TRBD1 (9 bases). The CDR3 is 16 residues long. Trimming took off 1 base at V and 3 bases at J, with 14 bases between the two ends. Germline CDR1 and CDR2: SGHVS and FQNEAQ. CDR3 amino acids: CASSLVAGQGTDTQYF. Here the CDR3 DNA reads TGTGCCAGCAGCTTAGTAGCGGGACAGGGAACAGATACGCAGTATTTT.

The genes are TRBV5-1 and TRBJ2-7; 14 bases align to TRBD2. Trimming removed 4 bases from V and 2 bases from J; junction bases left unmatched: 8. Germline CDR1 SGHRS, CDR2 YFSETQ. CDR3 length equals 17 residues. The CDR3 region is CASSPEGLAGATYEQYF. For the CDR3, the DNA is TGCGCCAGCAGCCCTGAGGGACTAGCGGGGGCTACCTACGAGCAGTACTTC.

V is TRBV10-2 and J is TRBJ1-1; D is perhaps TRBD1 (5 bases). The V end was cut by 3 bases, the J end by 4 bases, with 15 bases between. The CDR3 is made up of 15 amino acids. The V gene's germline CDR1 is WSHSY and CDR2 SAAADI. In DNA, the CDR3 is TGCGCCAGCAGTGACTCCACTCGGAGGGGCACTGAAGCTTTCTTT. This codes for CASSDSTRRGTEAFF.

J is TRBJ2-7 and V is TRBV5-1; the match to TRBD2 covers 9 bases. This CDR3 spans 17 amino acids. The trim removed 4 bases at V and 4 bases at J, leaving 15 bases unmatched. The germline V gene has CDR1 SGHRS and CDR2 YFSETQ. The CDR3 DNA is TGCGCCAGCAGCCCCAGGGAAGGCGGGAGGGCAAAATACGAGCAGTACTTC. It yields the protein CASSPREGGRAKYEQYF.

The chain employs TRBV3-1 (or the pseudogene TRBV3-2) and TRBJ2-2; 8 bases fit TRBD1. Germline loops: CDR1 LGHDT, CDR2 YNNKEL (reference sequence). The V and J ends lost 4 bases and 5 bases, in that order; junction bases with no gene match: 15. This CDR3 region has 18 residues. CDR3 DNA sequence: TGTGCCAGCAGCCCCGCGAAGGGGCAGGGGGCGCGAACCGGGGAGCTGTTTTTT. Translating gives CASSPAKGQGARTGELFF.

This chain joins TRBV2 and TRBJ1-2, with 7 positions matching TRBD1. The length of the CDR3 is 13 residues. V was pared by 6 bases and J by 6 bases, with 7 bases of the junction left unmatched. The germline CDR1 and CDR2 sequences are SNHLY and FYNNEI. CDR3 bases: TGTGCCAGCAGCAAGACAGGGCGTGATGGCTACACCTTC. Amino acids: CASSKTGRDGYTF. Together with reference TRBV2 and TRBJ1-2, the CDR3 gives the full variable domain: EPEVTQTPSHQVTQMGQEVILRCVPISNHLYFYWYRQILGQKVEFLVSFYNNEISEKSEIFDDQFSVERPDGSNFTLKIRSTKLEDSAMYFCASSKTGRDGYTFGSGTRLTVV.

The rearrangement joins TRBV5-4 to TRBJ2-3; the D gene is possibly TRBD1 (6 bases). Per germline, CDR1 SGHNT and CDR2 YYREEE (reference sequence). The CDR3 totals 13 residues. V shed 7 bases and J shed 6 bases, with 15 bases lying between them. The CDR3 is CASGFDRGDTQYF. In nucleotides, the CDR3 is TGTGCCAGCGGATTCGATAGGGGGGATACGCAGTATTTT.

CDR3 region: CASSLARSLAGRDTQYF. Written as DNA, the CDR3 is TGTGCCAGCAGCTTAGCGAGGAGTCTAGCGGGAAGGGATACGCAGTATTTT. V and J are TRBV7-8 and TRBJ2-3; 9 bases are a match to TRBD2. Trimming cost V 0 bases and J 6 bases; bases outside gene matches: 10. CDR1 SGHVS and CDR2 FQNEAQ come from the germline V gene. The CDR3 is 17 residues long.

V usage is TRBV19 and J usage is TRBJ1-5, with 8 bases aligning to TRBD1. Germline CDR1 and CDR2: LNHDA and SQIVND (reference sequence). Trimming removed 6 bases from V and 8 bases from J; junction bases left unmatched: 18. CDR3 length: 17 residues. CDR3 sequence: CASSPPPGQASSEPQHF. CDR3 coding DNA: TGTGCCAGTAGCCCTCCTCCGGGACAGGCCTCGTCGGAGCCCCAGCATTTT.

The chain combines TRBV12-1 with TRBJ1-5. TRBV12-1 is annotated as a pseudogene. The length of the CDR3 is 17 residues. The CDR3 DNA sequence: TGTGCCAGCAGCCCCGACACCGGCCTGAGGGGCAATCAGCCCCAGCATTTT. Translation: CASSPDTGLRGNQPQHF.

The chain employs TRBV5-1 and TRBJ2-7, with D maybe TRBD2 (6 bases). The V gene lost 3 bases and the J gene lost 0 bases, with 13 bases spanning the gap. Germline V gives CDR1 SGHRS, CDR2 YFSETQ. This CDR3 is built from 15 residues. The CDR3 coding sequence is TGCGCCAGCAGCTACCGGGACGGGAGCTCCTACGAGCAGTACTTC. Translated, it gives CASSYRDGSSYEQYF.

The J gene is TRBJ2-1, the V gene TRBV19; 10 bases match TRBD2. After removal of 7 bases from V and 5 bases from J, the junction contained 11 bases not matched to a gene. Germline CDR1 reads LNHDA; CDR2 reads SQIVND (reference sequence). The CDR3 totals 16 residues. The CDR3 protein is CASIPGGLASNNEQFF. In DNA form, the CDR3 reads TGTGCCAGTATCCCTGGGGGACTAGCGTCGAACAATGAGCAGTTCTTC.

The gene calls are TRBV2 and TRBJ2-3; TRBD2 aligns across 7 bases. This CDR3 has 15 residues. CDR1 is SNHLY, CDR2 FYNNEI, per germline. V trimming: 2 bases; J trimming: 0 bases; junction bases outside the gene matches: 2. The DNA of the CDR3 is TGTGCCAGCAGTGAAACTAGCGAGAGCACAGATACGCAGTATTTT. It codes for CASSETSESTDTQYF.

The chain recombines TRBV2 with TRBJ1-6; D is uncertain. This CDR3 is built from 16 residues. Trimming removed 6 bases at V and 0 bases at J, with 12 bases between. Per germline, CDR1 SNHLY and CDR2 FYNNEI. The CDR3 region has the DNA TGTGCCAGCAGGGGCCGGTCGAGCTCCTATAATTCACCCCTCCACTTT. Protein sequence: CASRGRSSSYNSPLHF.

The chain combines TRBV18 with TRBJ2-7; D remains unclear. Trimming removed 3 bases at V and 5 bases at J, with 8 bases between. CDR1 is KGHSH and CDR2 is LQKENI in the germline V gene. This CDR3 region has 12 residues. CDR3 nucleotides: TGTGCCAGCTCACCCCAGGCCGACGAGCAGTACTTC. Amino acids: CASSPQADEQYF.

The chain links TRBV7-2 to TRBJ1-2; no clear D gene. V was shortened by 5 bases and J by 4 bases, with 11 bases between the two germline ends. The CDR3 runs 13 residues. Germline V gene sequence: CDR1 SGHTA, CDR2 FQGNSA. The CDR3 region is CASSPTRSYGYTF. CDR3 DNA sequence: TGTGCCAGCAGCCCCACAAGATCCTATGGCTACACCTTC.

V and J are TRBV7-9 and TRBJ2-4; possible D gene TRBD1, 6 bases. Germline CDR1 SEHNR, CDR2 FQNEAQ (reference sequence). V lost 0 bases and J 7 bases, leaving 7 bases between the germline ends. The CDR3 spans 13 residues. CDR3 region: CASSLAQGNIQYF. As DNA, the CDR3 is TGTGCCAGCAGCTTAGCGCAGGGGAACATTCAGTACTTC. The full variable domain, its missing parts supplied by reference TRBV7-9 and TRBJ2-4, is DTGVSQNPRHKITKRGQNVTFRCDPISEHNRLYWYRQTLGQGPEFLTYFQNEAQLEKSRLLSDRFSAERPKGSFSTLEIQRTEQGDSAMYLCASSLAQGNIQYFGAGTRLSVL.

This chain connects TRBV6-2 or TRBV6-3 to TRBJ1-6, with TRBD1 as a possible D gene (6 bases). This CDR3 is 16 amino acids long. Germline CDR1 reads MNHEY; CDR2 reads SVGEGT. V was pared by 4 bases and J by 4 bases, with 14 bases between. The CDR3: CASSSTHRDYNSPLHF. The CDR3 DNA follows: TGTGCCAGCAGTTCCACTCACAGGGATTATAATTCACCCCTCCACTTT.

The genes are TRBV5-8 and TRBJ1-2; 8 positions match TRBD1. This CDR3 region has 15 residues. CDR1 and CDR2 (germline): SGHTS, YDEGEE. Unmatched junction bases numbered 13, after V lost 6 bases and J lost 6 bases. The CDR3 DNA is TGTGCCAGCACTGGACAGGGAATCTTCCCCCATGGCTACACCTTC. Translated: CASTGQGIFPHGYTF.

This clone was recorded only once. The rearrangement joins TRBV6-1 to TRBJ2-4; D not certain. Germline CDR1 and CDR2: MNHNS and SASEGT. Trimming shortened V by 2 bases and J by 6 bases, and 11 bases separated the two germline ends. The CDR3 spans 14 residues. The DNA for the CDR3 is TGTGCCAGCAGTGAACTTCAGACTGTAAACATTCAGTACTTC. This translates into CASSELQTVNIQYF.